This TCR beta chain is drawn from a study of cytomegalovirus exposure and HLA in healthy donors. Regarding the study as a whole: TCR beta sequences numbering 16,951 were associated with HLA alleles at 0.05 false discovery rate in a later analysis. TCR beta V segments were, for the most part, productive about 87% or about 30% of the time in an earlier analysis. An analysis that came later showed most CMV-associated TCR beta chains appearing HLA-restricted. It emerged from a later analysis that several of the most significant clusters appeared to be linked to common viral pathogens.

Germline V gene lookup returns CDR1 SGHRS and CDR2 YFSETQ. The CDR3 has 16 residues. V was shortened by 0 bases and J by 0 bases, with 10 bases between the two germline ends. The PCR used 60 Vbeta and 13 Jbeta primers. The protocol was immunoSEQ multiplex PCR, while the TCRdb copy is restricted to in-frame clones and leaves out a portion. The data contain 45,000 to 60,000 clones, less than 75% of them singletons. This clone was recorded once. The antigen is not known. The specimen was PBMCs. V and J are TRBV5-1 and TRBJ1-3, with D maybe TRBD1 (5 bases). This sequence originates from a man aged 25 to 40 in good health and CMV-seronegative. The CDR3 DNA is TGCGCCAGCAGCTTGGCAGGGTCCATCTCTGGAAACACCATATATTTT. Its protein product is CASSLAGSISGNTIYF.